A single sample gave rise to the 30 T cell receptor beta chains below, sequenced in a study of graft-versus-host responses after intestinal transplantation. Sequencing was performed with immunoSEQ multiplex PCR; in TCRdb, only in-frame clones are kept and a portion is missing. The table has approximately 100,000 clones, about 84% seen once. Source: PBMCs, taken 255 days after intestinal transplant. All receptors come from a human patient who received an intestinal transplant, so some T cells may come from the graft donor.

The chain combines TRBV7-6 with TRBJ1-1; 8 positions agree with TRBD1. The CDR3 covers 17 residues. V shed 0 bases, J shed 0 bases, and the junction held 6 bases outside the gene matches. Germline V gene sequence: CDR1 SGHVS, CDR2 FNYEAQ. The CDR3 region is CASSLARRDRLNTEAFF. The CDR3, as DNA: TGTGCCAGCAGCTTAGCGCGCCGGGACAGGCTGAACACTGAAGCTTTCTTT.

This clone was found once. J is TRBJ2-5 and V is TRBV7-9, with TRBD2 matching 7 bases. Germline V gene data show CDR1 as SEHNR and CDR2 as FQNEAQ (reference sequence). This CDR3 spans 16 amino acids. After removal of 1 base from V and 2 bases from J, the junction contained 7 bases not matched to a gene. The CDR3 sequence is CASSLVPGRGQETQYF. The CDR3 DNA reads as TGTGCCAGCAGCTTAGTCCCAGGGAGGGGACAAGAGACCCAGTACTTC.

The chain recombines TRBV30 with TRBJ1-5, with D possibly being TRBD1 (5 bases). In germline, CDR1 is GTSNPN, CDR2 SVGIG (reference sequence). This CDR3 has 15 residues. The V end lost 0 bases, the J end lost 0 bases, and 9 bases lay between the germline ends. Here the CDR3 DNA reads TGTGCCTGGAGTGTCGGGGGGATTAGCAATCAGCCCCAGCATTTT. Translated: CAWSVGGISNQPQHF.

The CDR3 loop reads CASSQGGEQFF. CDR3 in DNA: TGCGCCAGCAGCCAAGGCGGTGAGCAGTTCTTC. The rearrangement links TRBV4-1 to TRBJ2-1; D ambiguous. The CDR3 runs to 11 residues. Germline CDR1 is MGHRA and CDR2 is YSYEKL. V was clipped by 1 base and J by 9 bases, with 4 bases between them.

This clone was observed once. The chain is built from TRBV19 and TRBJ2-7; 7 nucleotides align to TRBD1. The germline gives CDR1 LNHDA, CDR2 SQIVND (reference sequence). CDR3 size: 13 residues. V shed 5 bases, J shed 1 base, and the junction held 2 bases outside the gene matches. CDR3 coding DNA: TGTGCCAGTAGTCCGGGACAGTCCTACGAGCAGTACTTC. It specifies CASSPGQSYEQYF.

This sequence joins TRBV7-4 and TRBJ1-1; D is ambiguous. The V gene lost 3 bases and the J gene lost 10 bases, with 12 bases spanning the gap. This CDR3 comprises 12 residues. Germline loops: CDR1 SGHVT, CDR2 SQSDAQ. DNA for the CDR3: TGTGCCAGCAGCTTGGTACCAGCGGGAGCTTTCTTT. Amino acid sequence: CASSLVPAGAFF.

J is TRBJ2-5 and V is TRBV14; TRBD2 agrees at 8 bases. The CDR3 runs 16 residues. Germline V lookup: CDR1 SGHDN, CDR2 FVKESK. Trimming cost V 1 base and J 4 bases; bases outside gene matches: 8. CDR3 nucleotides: TGTGCCAGCAGCCAAGGAGAAGCGGGGGTGTTAGAGACCCAGTACTTC. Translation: CASSQGEAGVLETQYF.

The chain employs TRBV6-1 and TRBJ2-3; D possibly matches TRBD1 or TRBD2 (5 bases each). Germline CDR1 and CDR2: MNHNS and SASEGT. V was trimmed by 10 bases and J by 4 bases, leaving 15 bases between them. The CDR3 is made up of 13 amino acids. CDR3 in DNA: TGTGCCACGGCGAGGGGTGAAGCAGATACGCAGTATTTT. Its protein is CATARGEADTQYF.

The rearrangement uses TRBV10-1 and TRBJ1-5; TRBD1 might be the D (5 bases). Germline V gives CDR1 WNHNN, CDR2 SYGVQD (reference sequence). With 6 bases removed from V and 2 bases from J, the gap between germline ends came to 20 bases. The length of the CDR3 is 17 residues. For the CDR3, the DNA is TGCGCCAGCAGACCCCCCGAAAGGGACTGGTGCAATCAGCCCCAGCATTTT. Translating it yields CASRPPERDWCNQPQHF.

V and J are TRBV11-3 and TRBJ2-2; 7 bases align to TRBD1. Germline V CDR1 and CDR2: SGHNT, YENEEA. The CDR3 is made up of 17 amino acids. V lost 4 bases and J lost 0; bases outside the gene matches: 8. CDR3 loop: CASSSFPGQTNTGELFF. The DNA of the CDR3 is TGTGCCAGCAGCTCCTTCCCGGGACAGACGAACACCGGGGAGCTGTTTTTT.

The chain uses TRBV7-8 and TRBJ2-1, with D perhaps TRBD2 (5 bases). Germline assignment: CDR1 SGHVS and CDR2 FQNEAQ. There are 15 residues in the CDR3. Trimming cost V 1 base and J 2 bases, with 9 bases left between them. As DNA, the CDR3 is TGTGCCAGCAGCTTAGAAGCGGCGACCTACAATGAGCAGTTCTTC. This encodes CASSLEAATYNEQFF.

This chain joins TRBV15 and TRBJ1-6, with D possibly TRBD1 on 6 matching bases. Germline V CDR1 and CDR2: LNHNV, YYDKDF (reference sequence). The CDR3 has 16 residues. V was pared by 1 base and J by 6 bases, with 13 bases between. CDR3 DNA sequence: TGTGCCACCAGCAGAGTACGGGGGGGGCGTAATTCACCCCTCCACTTT. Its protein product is CATSRVRGGRNSPLHF.

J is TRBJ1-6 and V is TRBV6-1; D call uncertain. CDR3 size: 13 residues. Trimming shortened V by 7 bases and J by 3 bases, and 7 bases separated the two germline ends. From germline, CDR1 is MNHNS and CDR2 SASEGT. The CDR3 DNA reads TGTGCCAGCACTGACGGCTATAATTCACCCCTCCACTTT. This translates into CASTDGYNSPLHF.

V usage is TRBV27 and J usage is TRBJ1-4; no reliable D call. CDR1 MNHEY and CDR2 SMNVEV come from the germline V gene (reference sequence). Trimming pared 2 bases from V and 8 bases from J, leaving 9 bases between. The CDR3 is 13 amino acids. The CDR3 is CASSLAPGEKLFF. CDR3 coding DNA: TGTGCCAGCAGTTTAGCCCCGGGGGAAAAACTGTTTTTT.

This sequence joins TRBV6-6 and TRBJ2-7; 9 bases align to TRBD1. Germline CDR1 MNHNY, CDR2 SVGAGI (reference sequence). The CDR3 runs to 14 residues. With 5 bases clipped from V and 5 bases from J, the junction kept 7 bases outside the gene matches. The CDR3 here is CASSVHRGLNEQYF. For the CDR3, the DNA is TGTGCCAGCAGTGTCCACAGGGGGCTGAACGAGCAGTACTTC.

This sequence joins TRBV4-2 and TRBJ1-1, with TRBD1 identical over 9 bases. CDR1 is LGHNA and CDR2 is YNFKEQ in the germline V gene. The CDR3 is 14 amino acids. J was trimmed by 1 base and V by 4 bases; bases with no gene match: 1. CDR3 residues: CASSPGQGNTEAFF. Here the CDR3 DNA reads TGTGCCAGCAGCCCGGGACAGGGGAACACTGAAGCTTTCTTT.

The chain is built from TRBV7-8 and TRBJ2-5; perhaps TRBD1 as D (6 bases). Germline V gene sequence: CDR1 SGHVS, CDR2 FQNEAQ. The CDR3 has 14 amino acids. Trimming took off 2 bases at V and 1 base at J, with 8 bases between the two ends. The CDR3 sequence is CASSLRGTQETQYF. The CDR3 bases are TGTGCCAGCAGCTTAAGGGGGACCCAAGAGACCCAGTACTTC.

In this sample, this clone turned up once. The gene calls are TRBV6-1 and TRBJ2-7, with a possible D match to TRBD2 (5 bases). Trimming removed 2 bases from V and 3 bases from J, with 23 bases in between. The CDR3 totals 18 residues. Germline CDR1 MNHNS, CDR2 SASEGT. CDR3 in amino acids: CASSETARAFEGGYEQYV. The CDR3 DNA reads TGTGCCAGCAGTGAAACGGCGCGTGCCTTCGAGGGCGGCTACGAGCAGTACGTC.

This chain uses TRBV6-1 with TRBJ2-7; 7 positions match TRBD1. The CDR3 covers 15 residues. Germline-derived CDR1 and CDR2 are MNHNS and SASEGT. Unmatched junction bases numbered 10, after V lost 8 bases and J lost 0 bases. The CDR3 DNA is TGTGCCAGCCGTCTAACAGGGGCGAGCTCCTACGAGCAGTACTTC. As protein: CASRLTGASSYEQYF.

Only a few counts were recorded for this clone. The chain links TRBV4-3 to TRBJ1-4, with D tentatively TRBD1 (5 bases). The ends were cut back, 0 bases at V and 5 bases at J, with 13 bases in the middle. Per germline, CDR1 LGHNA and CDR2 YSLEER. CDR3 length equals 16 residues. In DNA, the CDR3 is TGCGCCAGCAGCCAAGATGGGGCAGGGACGAATGAAAAACTGTTTTTT. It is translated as CASSQDGAGTNEKLFF.

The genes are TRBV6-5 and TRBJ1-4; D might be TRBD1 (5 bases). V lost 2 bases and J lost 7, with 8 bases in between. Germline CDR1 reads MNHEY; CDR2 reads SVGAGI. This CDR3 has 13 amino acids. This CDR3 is CASSYGRAEKLFF. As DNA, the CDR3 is TGTGCCAGCAGTTACGGCAGGGCTGAAAAACTGTTTTTT.

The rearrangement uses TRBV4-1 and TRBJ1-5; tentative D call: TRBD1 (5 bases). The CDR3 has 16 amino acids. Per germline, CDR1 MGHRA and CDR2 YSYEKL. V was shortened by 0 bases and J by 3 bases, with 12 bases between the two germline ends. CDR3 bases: TGCGCCAGCAGCCAAGAAATGGGGCGGGTCAATCAGCCCCAGCATTTT. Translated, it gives CASSQEMGRVNQPQHF.

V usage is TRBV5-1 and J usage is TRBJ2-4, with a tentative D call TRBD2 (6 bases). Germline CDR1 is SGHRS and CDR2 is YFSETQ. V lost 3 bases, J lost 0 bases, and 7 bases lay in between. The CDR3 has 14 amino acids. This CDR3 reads CASSSGEAKNIQYF. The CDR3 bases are TGCGCCAGCAGCTCGGGAGAAGCCAAAAACATTCAGTACTTC.

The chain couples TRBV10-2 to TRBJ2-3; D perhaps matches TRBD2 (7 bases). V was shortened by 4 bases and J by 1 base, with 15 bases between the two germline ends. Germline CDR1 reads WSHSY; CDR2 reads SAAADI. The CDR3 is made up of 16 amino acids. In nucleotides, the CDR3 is TGCGCCAGCAGTGGTGAGGGGGGGCTGGGCACAGATACGCAGTATTTT. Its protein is CASSGEGGLGTDTQYF.

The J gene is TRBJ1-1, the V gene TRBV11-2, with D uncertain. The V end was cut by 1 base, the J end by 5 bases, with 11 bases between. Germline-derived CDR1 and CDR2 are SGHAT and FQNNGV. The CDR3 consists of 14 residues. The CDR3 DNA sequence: TGTGCCAGCAGCTTAGGAACCCGGCGGACTGAAGCTTTCTTT. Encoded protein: CASSLGTRRTEAFF. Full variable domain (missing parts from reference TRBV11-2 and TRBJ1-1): EAGVAQSPRYKIIEKRQSVAFWCNPISGHATLYWYQQILGQGPKLLIQFQNNGVVDDSQLPKDRFSAERLKGVDSTLKIQPAKLEDSAVYLCASSLGTRRTEAFFGQGTRLTVV.

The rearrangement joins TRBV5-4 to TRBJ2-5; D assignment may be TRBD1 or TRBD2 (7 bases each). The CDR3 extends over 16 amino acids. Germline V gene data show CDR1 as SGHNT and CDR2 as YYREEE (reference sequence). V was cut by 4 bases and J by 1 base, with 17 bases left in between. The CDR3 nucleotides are TGTGCCAGCAGCCCAGCTTCAGGGGGGGCCCAAGAGACCCAGTACTTC. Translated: CASSPASGGAQETQYF.

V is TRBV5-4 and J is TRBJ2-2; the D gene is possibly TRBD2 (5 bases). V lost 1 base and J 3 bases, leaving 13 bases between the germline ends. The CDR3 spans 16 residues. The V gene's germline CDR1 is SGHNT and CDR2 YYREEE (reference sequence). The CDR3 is CASSLRGTTDTGELFF. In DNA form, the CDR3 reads TGTGCCAGCAGCTTGCGGGGAACCACGGACACCGGGGAGCTGTTTTTT.

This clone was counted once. The CDR3 DNA reads as TGTGCCAGCAGTGGGCTAGCGGGGGGAAACAATGAGCAGTTCTTC. Protein sequence: CASSGLAGGNNEQFF. The chain uses TRBV6-1 and TRBJ2-1; 11 bases line up with TRBD2. The V segment lost 4 bases and the J segment 5 bases; nucleotides outside the gene matches: 4. CDR1 is MNHNS, CDR2 SASEGT, per germline. This CDR3 is 15 amino acids long.

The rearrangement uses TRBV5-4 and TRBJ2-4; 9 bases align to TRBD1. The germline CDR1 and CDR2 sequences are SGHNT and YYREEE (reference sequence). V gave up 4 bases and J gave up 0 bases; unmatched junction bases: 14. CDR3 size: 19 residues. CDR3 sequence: CASSLSQGANSLAKNIQYF. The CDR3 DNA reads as TGTGCCAGCAGCCTATCACAGGGGGCAAACTCTTTAGCCAAAAACATTCAGTACTTC.

CDR3 coding DNA: TGTGCCAGCAGGGAACCCGGGACAGGGGACAATCAGCCCCAGCATTTT. It encodes CASREPGTGDNQPQHF. The J gene is TRBJ1-5, the V gene TRBV6-1, with 10 positions matching TRBD1. The CDR3 length is 16 residues. The V segment lost 6 bases and the J segment 3 bases; nucleotides outside the gene matches: 8. In germline, CDR1 is MNHNS, CDR2 SASEGT.